A single sample is the source of the 19 T cell receptor beta chains below, sequenced in a study of CD8 T cells in ankylosing spondylitis. Whole-study findings and limits: A TCR beta motif of roughly eight highly homologous variants appeared characteristic of ankylosing spondylitis blood.

No antigen is known for these receptors. From the 5' RACE reads, TCRdb called clonotypes with MiXCR, one entry per CDR3 protein. Of around 770,000 distinct CDR3 sequences detected, about 12% appear once; the ten largest clones hold 0.45% to 0.6%. The sequenced sample was blood, either unsorted or a sorted T cell fraction (not recorded which). All receptors derive from a male donor with ankylosing spondylitis.

This clonotype was counted many times. V gene TRBV7-9 combines with J gene TRBJ1-2, with TRBD1 matching 8 bases. The CDR3 has 15 residues. Germline trimming cut 6 bases from V and 4 bases from J; bases unmatched to any gene: 10. The germline CDR1 and CDR2 sequences are SEHNR and FQNEAQ (reference sequence). CDR3 DNA: TGTGCCAGCAGAACTACAGGGGGTACATCCTATGGCTACACCTTC. Translated, it gives CASRTTGGTSYGYTF.

The chain employs TRBV4-3 and TRBJ2-1, with 11 bases identical to TRBD2. After removal of 1 base from V and 8 bases from J, the junction contained 10 bases not matched to a gene. Germline CDR1 and CDR2: LGHNA and YSLEER. The CDR3 length is 17 residues. In nucleotides, the CDR3 is TGCGCCAGCAGCCAAGCATCTTTAGCGGGGGGGCAGGATGAGCAGTTCTTC. Translation gives CASSQASLAGGQDEQFF.

The chain carries TRBV6-2 or TRBV6-3 and TRBJ2-5; 7 nucleotides match TRBD1. CDR1 is MNHEY, CDR2 SVGEGT, per germline. Trimming removed 5 bases from V and 5 bases from J; junction bases left unmatched: 11. This CDR3 spans 15 amino acids. CDR3 loop: CASSPLGQLFETQYF. The CDR3 DNA follows: TGTGCCAGCAGTCCATTGGGACAGCTCTTCGAGACCCAGTACTTC.

At least ten counts were recorded for this clonotype. The genes are TRBV20-1 and TRBJ1-4, with unresolved D. The CDR3 spans 13 residues. The V gene's germline CDR1 is DFQATT and CDR2 SNEGSKA (reference sequence). V was pared by 1 base and J by 7 bases, with 10 bases between. The CDR3 region is CSARGWQFEKLFF. For the CDR3, the DNA is TGCAGTGCTAGAGGGTGGCAATTTGAAAAACTGTTTTTT.

The J gene is TRBJ1-1, the V gene TRBV29-1; D uncertain. V shed 6 bases and J shed 5 bases, with 19 bases lying between them. In germline, CDR1 is SQVTM, CDR2 ANQGSEA. This CDR3 comprises 14 residues. As DNA, the CDR3 is TGCAGCGTGGAGATATATGGCGTGATGACTGAAGCTTTCTTT. Translation gives CSVEIYGVMTEAFF.

The CDR3 here is CASSENPPSYEQYF. The DNA of the CDR3 is TGTGCCAGCAGTGAAAATCCTCCTTCCTACGAGCAGTACTTC. The gene calls are TRBV6-1 and TRBJ2-7; D not resolved. Germline loops: CDR1 MNHNS, CDR2 SASEGT. This CDR3 is 14 amino acids long. With 2 bases removed from V and 1 base from J, the gap between germline ends came to 9 bases.

This clonotype occurred many times. The CDR3 region is CASSLQANYEQYF. DNA of the CDR3: TGCGCCAGCAGCTTGCAGGCGAACTACGAGCAGTACTTC. The gene calls are TRBV5-1 and TRBJ2-7; D ambiguous. CDR3 size: 13 residues. Trimming removed 1 base from V and 3 bases from J, with 8 bases in between. Per the germline V gene, CDR1 is SGHRS and CDR2 is YFSETQ.

The V and J genes are TRBV20-1 and TRBJ2-7, with 7 bases identical to TRBD1. V lost 8 bases to trimming and J lost 0 bases; unmatched junction nucleotides: 7. The CDR3 loop spans 13 amino acids. CDR1 DFQATT and CDR2 SNEGSKA come from the germline V gene (reference sequence). The CDR3, as DNA: TGCAGTCAGGTGGGGGACAGCTCCTACGAGCAGTACTTC. Translation gives CSQVGDSSYEQYF.

This clonotype was picked up a small number of times. At one of its ends the junction is not consistent with the germline gene, which may arise from a read error. The chain joins TRBV20-1 to TRBJ1-1; 9 positions match TRBD1. CDR1 and CDR2 (germline): DFQATT, SNEGSKA (reference sequence). The CDR3 covers 14 residues. The CDR3 loop is CSARGGGQGYKGTF. The CDR3 nucleotides read TGCAGTGCTAGAGGAGGGGGACAGGGTTATAAGGGGACTTTT.

This clonotype was picked up many times. V usage is TRBV12-3 or TRBV12-4 and J usage is TRBJ2-1; weak D call: TRBD1 (5 bases). Trimming removed 1 base from V and 12 bases from J, with 10 bases in between. CDR3 size: 12 residues. CDR3 in amino acids: CASSLEQVGQFF. CDR3 bases: TGTGCCAGCAGTTTAGAACAGGTTGGGCAGTTCTTC.

The chain is built from TRBV18 and TRBJ2-3, with 12 bases that match TRBD2. This CDR3 has 16 residues. V was pared by 4 bases and J by 2 bases, with 4 bases of the junction left unmatched. Germline values: CDR1 KGHSH, CDR2 LQKENI. The CDR3 reads CASSRRTSGTTDTQYF. Here the CDR3 DNA reads TGTGCCAGCTCACGACGGACTAGCGGGACCACAGATACGCAGTATTTT.

This clonotype was recorded at least ten times. The chain uses TRBV4-3 and TRBJ1-1; D remains ambiguous. CDR3 length: 13 amino acids. V lost 1 base to trimming and J lost 3 bases, with 6 bases between them. Germline V CDR1 and CDR2: LGHNA, YSLEER. This chain's CDR3 is CASSQGAYTEAFF. CDR3 bases: TGCGCCAGCAGCCAAGGGGCATACACTGAAGCTTTCTTT.

The chain is built from TRBV5-1 and TRBJ2-3; 8 bases are a match to TRBD2. The CDR3 is made up of 16 amino acids. Germline V gene sequence: CDR1 SGHRS, CDR2 YFSETQ. Unmatched junction bases numbered 9, after V lost 4 bases and J lost 2 bases. The CDR3 spells CASSLGDSGITDTQYF. The CDR3 nucleotides read TGCGCCAGCAGCCTTGGCGATAGCGGGATCACAGATACGCAGTATTTT. Full variable domain (remainder filled in from reference TRBV5-1 and TRBJ2-3): KAGVTQTPRYLIKTRGQQVTLSCSPISGHRSVSWYQQTPGQGLQFLFEYFSETQRNKGNFPGRFSGRQFSNSRSEMNVSTLELGDSALYLCASSLGDSGITDTQYFGPGTRLTVL.

This clonotype has just a few counts. This chain joins TRBV5-1 and TRBJ1-6; 7 bases fit TRBD1. In germline, CDR1 is SGHRS, CDR2 YFSETQ. The length of the CDR3 is 15 residues. V was clipped by 4 bases and J by 5 bases; unmatched bases: 6. This CDR3 is CASSATRGDNSPLHF. The DNA for the CDR3 is TGCGCCAGCAGCGCAACCAGGGGGGATAATTCACCCCTCCACTTT.

At least ten counts were recorded for this clonotype. The V and J genes are TRBV20-1 and TRBJ1-2; tentative D call: TRBD1 (5 bases). From germline, CDR1 is DFQATT and CDR2 SNEGSKA (reference sequence). The V and J ends lost 0 bases and 8 bases respectively, with 16 bases between them. CDR3 size: 14 residues. The CDR3 loop is CSARDNQGGEGYTF. The CDR3 DNA follows: TGCAGTGCTAGAGATAACCAGGGAGGAGAGGGCTACACCTTC.

This clonotype was seen repeatedly, ten times or more. This chain uses TRBV20-1 with TRBJ1-6; D is unresolved. The CDR3 covers 13 residues. V was pared by 5 bases and J by 6 bases, with 11 bases between. Germline CDR1 and CDR2: DFQATT and SNEGSKA (reference sequence). The CDR3 region is CSAGRWANSPLHF. In nucleotides, the CDR3 is TGCAGTGCTGGCCGTTGGGCTAATTCACCCCTCCACTTT.

On this clonotype: One end of the junction fails to match germline, which may point to a read error. CDR3 in amino acids: CSASVRRGNQPQHF. The CDR3 nucleotides read TGCAGTGCTAGTGTCCGGAGGGGGAATCAACCCCAGCATTTT. The V gene is TRBV20-1, the J gene TRBJ1-5; a weak D match, TRBD1 (6 bases). Looked up from germline, CDR1 is DFQATT and CDR2 is SNEGSKA (reference sequence). The CDR3 has 14 residues.

The table lists this clonotype with a few counts. The chain combines TRBV28 with TRBJ2-5, with 8 nucleotides matching TRBD1. After removal of 10 bases from V and 5 bases from J, the junction contained 12 bases not matched to a gene. The germline V gene encodes CDR1 MDHEN and CDR2 SYDVKM. This CDR3 contains 14 residues. The CDR3 DNA is TGTGCCACCATTCCGACAGGGGAGCCCGAGACCCAGTACTTC. Translating it yields CATIPTGEPETQYF.

This clonotype was seen more than once but under ten times. The chain joins TRBV5-1 to TRBJ1-1; D possibly corresponds to TRBD1 (5 bases). Per the germline V gene, CDR1 is SGHRS and CDR2 is YFSETQ. The CDR3 runs to 17 residues. With 0 bases removed from V and 3 bases from J, the gap between germline ends came to 18 bases. The CDR3 DNA is TGCGCCAGCAGCTTGGGCCCCCGGCAGGGAGGGTACACTGAAGCTTTCTTT. Protein product: CASSLGPRQGGYTEAFF.